This T cell receptor (beta chain) was recorded in a study of shared clonotypes between healthy human individuals. About the research overall: Per donor, three plates held CD4 naive cells, three held CD4 memory, two held CD8 naive and one held CD8 memory.

Per the original data handling: ImmunoSEQ output lacked quality scores and full-length reads, limiting matched filtering. Method: immunoSEQ multiplex PCR; TCRdb's copy keeps in-frame clones and lacks some. V and J calls and clone size follow that table, whereas D and trimming were derived from the DNA. The sample carries around 1,900,000 clones, just under 95% recorded once. Positively selected for CCR7, the CD45RO-negative cells used as naive CD8 cells excluded terminally differentiated effector memory CD45RA+ cells. V gave up 1 base and J gave up 6 bases, with 11 bases separating them. Germline loops: CDR1 SGHRS, CDR2 YFSETQ. This CDR3 is built from 14 residues.

This TCR derives from a young man in good health. Some clones in this sample may be carry-over from other donors' samples. What was sequenced was naive CD8+ T cells from PBMCs. The genes are TRBV5-1 and TRBJ2-1; D perhaps matches TRBD1 (6 bases). The CDR3 coding sequence is TGCGCCAGCAGCTTGAGTTGGGGGCCCAATGAGCAGTTCTTC. Translated: CASSLSWGPNEQFF.